A selection of T cell receptor beta chains follows, all from one sample in a study of blood T cell repertoires in COVID-19. Assay used: immunoSEQ multiplex PCR; TCRdb lists only in-frame clones, some missing. The data hold approximately 320,000 clones, with approximately 90% observed a single time. Specimen: PBMCs or T cells enriched from blood (not recorded which). These receptor sequences come from a woman aged 18-35 years who had recovered from COVID-19. Both conserved end residues are part of each CDR3. The D gene is left open where the match is weak. Only part of the rows carry a size: once, few, many, or a class if the clone is expanded.

>TRBJ2-7|TRBV18|-|once
CASSPRTVPYEQYF
TGTGCCAGCTCACCTAGGACTGTTCCCTACGAGCAGTACTTC
>TRBJ2-7|TRBV4-3|TRBD2|once
CASSQEGQRGREQYF
TGCGCCAGCAGCCAAGAGGGTCAGCGGGGGAGGGAGCAGTACTTC
>TRBJ2-7|TRBV19|TRBD2|-
CASSRLAGSSYEQYF
TGTGCCAGTAGTCGACTAGCGGGGAGCTCCTACGAGCAGTACTTC
>TRBJ1-1|TRBV7-9|-|few
CASSNSHRGTEAFF
TGTGCCAGCAGCAATTCTCACCGAGGGACTGAAGCTTTCTTT
>TRBJ1-2|TRBV19|-|once
CASSDSTQGTHGYTF
TGTGCCAGTAGTGATTCGACTCAGGGTACCCACGGCTACACCTTC
>TRBJ1-1|TRBV15|-|-
CATSRTVLNTEAFF
TGTGCCACCAGCAGGACAGTTTTGAACACTGAAGCTTTCTTT
>TRBJ2-7|TRBV3-1/TRBV3-2|-|-
CASSQYTTDYEQYF
TGTGCCAGCAGCCAATATACGACAGACTACGAGCAGTACTTC
>TRBJ2-7|TRBV7-9|-|medium-sized
CASSHEDSIRPYEQYF
TGTGCCAGCAGCCACGAAGACAGCATCAGGCCCTACGAGCAGTACTTC
>TRBJ2-2|TRBV24-1|-|-
CATSPGSSGGELFF
TGTGCCACCAGTCCCGGGTCGAGTGGGGGGGAGCTGTTTTTT
>TRBJ1-6|TRBV7-2|-|once
CASSLPVNSPLHF
TGTGCCAGCAGCTTACCGGTTAATTCACCCCTCCACTTT
>TRBJ2-1|TRBV6-5|-|-
CASSYSYERERSEQFF
TGTGCCAGCAGTTACTCTTATGAACGGGAGAGAAGTGAGCAGTTCTTC
>TRBJ2-3|TRBV9|-|-
CASSVRPDTLDTQYF
TGTGCCAGCAGCGTACGCCCGGACACTTTAGATACGCAGTATTTT
>TRBJ1-1|TRBV24-1|-|-
CATKAGVGTEAFF
TGTGCCACCAAGGCGGGGGTGGGCACTGAAGCTTTCTTT
>TRBJ2-1|TRBV11-2|TRBD2|-
CASSLVAGDQQFF
TGTGCCAGCAGCTTAGTTGCGGGGGATCAGCAGTTCTTC
>TRBJ2-3|TRBV13|-|-
CASSLGEDTQYF
TGTGCCAGCAGCCTGGGAGAAGATACGCAGTATTTT
>TRBJ1-2|TRBV18|-|-
CASSPPGRMHGYTF
TGTGCCAGCTCACCCCCAGGGAGGATGCATGGCTACACCTTC